This T cell receptor beta chain was identified in a study of T cells in Graves' hyperthyroidism and ophthalmopathy. Study details: Peripheral blood draws took place at initial diagnosis, ahead of any treatment.

Fresh peripheral blood, about 9.6 ml, yielded the PBMCs. There were TCR beta CDR3 regions amplified from RNA transcripts. With the HTBI primer set, the TCR CDR3 went through a first round of RT-PCR. TCRdb processed the multiplex PCR reads anew with MiXCR; each CDR3 protein has one entry. Of 400,000 to 550,000 distinct CDR3 sequences in the sample, approximately 24% were seen once. Overall study results and limits: Blood held most thyroid clonotypes expanded above 0.001 frequency.

This CDR3 contains 16 residues. After removal of 0 bases from V and 8 bases from J, the junction contained 10 bases not matched to a gene. CDR1 is SGHTA, CDR2 FQGNSA, per germline. This clonotype came up many times. What it recognizes is unknown. This receptor was taken from a woman under 40 with Graves' ophthalmopathy. The rearrangement links TRBV7-2 to TRBJ1-2; TRBD1 agrees at 9 bases. Sequencing input: blood. CDR3 coding DNA: TGTGCCAGCAGCTTAGCGAAATCTTGGGACAGGGACGGCTACACCTTC. Translation: CASSLAKSWDRDGYTF.